Following are 19 T cell receptor beta chains from one sample sequenced in a study of identical twins. One entry per CDR3 protein results from TCRdb running MiXCR on the 5' RACE reads. Here the sample spans a few hundred thousand distinct CDR3 sequences, approximately 9.1% being singletons. The sequencing input was naive T cells sorted from blood. These receptors all come from a woman aged 50 to 65 in good health.

This clonotype came up many times. CDR3 DNA sequence: TGTGCCAGCAGCTTAGATTCCGTAGTCATTGGGCCGGCAAGCACAGATACGCAGTATTTT. Translation gives CASSLDSVVIGPASTDTQYF. V usage is TRBV11-2 and J usage is TRBJ2-3; D is unclear. Germline lookup yields CDR1 SGHAT and CDR2 FQNNGV. Trimming shortened V by 0 bases and J by 0 bases, and 22 bases separated the two germline ends. This CDR3 spans 20 amino acids.

This clonotype was found many times. The chain joins TRBV5-1 to TRBJ2-3; no definite D call. Per germline, CDR1 SGHRS and CDR2 YFSETQ. This CDR3 is built from 15 residues. Trimming took off 4 bases at V and 6 bases at J, with 18 bases between the two ends. The CDR3 reads CASSPRAGTSDTQYF. The CDR3 nucleotides read TGCGCCAGCAGCCCCCGCGCAGGTACCTCTGATACGCAGTATTTT.

There are many counts of this clonotype. V is TRBV7-2 and J is TRBJ1-1; D call uncertain. V dropped 1 base and J dropped 0 bases, with 3 bases sitting between them. The CDR3 sequence is 13 residues long. The germline gives CDR1 SGHTA, CDR2 FQGNSA. CDR3 sequence: CASSLDLNTEAFF. The CDR3 nucleotides read TGTGCCAGCAGCTTAGACCTGAACACTGAAGCTTTCTTT.

This rearrangement joins TRBV7-9 to TRBJ1-2; D ambiguous. This CDR3 has 15 amino acids. Trimming took off 4 bases at V and 5 bases at J, with 17 bases between the two ends. Germline CDR1 reads SEHNR; CDR2 reads FQNEAQ (reference sequence). CDR3 sequence: CASSSDRVADYGYTF. For the CDR3, the DNA is TGTGCCAGCAGCTCTGACCGGGTGGCAGATTATGGCTACACCTTC. The whole variable domain, filled in from reference TRBV7-9 and TRBJ1-2, reads DTGVSQNPRHKITKRGQNVTFRCDPISEHNRLYWYRQTLGQGPEFLTYFQNEAQLEKSRLLSDRFSAERPKGSFSTLEIQRTEQGDSAMYLCASSSDRVADYGYTFGSGTRLTVV.

The table lists this clonotype with a few counts. The J gene is TRBJ1-1, the V gene TRBV19; D perhaps matches TRBD1 (6 bases). This CDR3 has 15 residues. From germline, CDR1 is LNHDA and CDR2 SQIVND (reference sequence). Trimming removed 4 bases from V and 3 bases from J, with 15 bases in between. CDR3 nucleotides: TGTGCCAGTAGTAGGACCGGGACATACCACACTGAAGCTTTCTTT. Translated: CASSRTGTYHTEAFF.

This clonotype was seen a few times. The gene calls are TRBV29-1 and TRBJ2-1; 7 nucleotides match TRBD2. This CDR3 is 11 amino acids long. The J segment lost 9 bases and the V segment lost 7 bases, leaving 6 bases of the junction unmatched. Germline V CDR1 and CDR2: SQVTM, ANQGSEA. The CDR3 coding sequence is TGCAGCGGGGGGGGTTCGGGTGAGCAGTTCTTC. Its protein product is CSGGGSGEQFF.

V gene TRBV4-1 combines with J gene TRBJ2-5; D may be TRBD1 or TRBD2 (5 bases each). CDR1 and CDR2 from the germline V gene are MGHRA and YSYEKL. The CDR3 runs to 15 residues. Trimming left V 1 base short and J 1 base short, with 10 bases between. CDR3 region: CASSQARGIQETQYF. The CDR3 nucleotides read TGCGCCAGCAGCCAAGCGAGGGGTATCCAAGAGACCCAGTACTTC.

The table lists this clonotype with many counts. The chain recombines TRBV6-1 with TRBJ2-7; TRBD2 might be the D (5 bases). Looked up from germline, CDR1 is MNHNS and CDR2 is SASEGT. V was clipped by 3 bases and J by 3 bases, with 15 bases between them. The CDR3 has 15 amino acids. The CDR3 DNA follows: TGTGCCAGCAGTGACGGTATCGCGGGCCACTACGAGCAGTACGTC. It yields the protein CASSDGIAGHYEQYV.

The sample holds many counts of this clonotype. This chain connects TRBV5-1 to TRBJ2-3, with a weak D call TRBD1 (6 bases). CDR1 and CDR2 from the germline V gene are SGHRS and YFSETQ. V was pared by 1 base and J by 4 bases, with 10 bases between. The CDR3 length is 14 residues. The CDR3 DNA is TGCGCCAGCAGCTTGTGGCAGGGGTCAGATACGCAGTATTTT. It specifies CASSLWQGSDTQYF. Together with reference TRBV5-1 and TRBJ2-3, the CDR3 gives the full variable domain: KAGVTQTPRYLIKTRGQQVTLSCSPISGHRSVSWYQQTPGQGLQFLFEYFSETQRNKGNFPGRFSGRQFSNSRSEMNVSTLELGDSALYLCASSLWQGSDTQYFGPGTRLTVL.

This clonotype was detected only a few times. The rearrangement joins TRBV5-1 to TRBJ2-1, with TRBD2 matching over 10 bases. V shed 0 bases and J 4 bases; nucleotides not matched to a gene: 4. The CDR3 extends over 16 amino acids. In germline, CDR1 is SGHRS, CDR2 YFSETQ. The CDR3 sequence is CASSLDGLAEYNEQFF. Written as DNA, the CDR3 is TGCGCCAGCAGCTTGGACGGACTAGCGGAATACAATGAGCAGTTCTTC. Based on the CDR3 plus reference TRBV5-1 and TRBJ2-1, the full variable domain is KAGVTQTPRYLIKTRGQQVTLSCSPISGHRSVSWYQQTPGQGLQFLFEYFSETQRNKGNFPGRFSGRQFSNSRSEMNVSTLELGDSALYLCASSLDGLAEYNEQFFGPGTRLTVL.

Only a few counts were recorded for this clonotype. The J gene is TRBJ2-3, the V gene TRBV7-3; D is possibly TRBD2 (5 bases). Germline V gene sequence: CDR1 SGHTA, CDR2 FQGTGA. The V end was cut by 0 bases, the J end by 10 bases, with 14 bases between. CDR3 length: 14 residues. The CDR3 sequence is CASSLTLGSGSQYF. CDR3 DNA sequence: TGTGCCAGCAGCTTAACGTTGGGGAGCGGCTCGCAGTATTTT.

The chain employs TRBV10-2 and TRBJ2-5; TRBD2 matches 7 bases. J gave up 5 bases and V 6 bases, and 6 bases lay outside the gene matches. CDR1 WSHSY and CDR2 SAAADI come from the germline V gene. The CDR3 extends over 13 amino acids. The CDR3 loop reads CASRREILETQYF. CDR3 sequence (DNA): TGCGCCAGCAGGCGGGAGATTCTCGAGACCCAGTACTTC.

This clonotype was detected a few times. The chain links TRBV20-1 to TRBJ2-4, with D possibly being TRBD1 or TRBD2 (6 bases each). Between the trimmed V and J ends, which lost 2 bases and 6 bases, there was a span of 17 bases. The CDR3 totals 15 residues. Germline V CDR1 and CDR2: DFQATT, SNEGSKA (reference sequence). CDR3 DNA sequence: TGCAGTGCTAGACCTCCGGGGGCGGTCGCAAACATTCAGTACTTC. It is translated as CSARPPGAVANIQYF.

This clonotype was picked up many times. The chain joins TRBV13 to TRBJ2-1; TRBD1 agrees at 9 bases. The V segment lost 3 bases and the J segment 2 bases; nucleotides outside the gene matches: 8. CDR3 size: 17 residues. CDR1 and CDR2 (germline): PRHDT, FYEKMQ (reference sequence). The CDR3, as DNA: TGTGCCAGCAGCTTCTCCGGGACAGGGTCCCCCTACAATGAGCAGTTCTTC. This encodes CASSFSGTGSPYNEQFF.

This clonotype has ten or more counts. The chain has TRBV7-8 and TRBJ1-2, with 8 bases aligning to TRBD1. Per germline, CDR1 SGHVS and CDR2 FQNEAQ. The CDR3 extends over 14 amino acids. J was trimmed by 2 bases and V by 3 bases; bases with no gene match: 2. The CDR3 region is CASSFRQGNYGYTF. In DNA form, the CDR3 reads TGTGCCAGCAGCTTCCGACAGGGGAACTATGGCTACACCTTC.

The chain is built from TRBV13 and TRBJ2-7; D perhaps matches TRBD2 (5 bases). Trimming stripped 3 bases from V and 0 bases from J, with 12 bases between. Germline CDR1 PRHDT, CDR2 FYEKMQ (reference sequence). CDR3 length: 15 amino acids. Here the CDR3 reads CASSFRTGSSYEQYF. In DNA form, the CDR3 reads TGTGCCAGCAGCTTTCGGACGGGAAGCTCCTACGAGCAGTACTTC.

The table lists this clonotype with many counts. The chain couples TRBV5-1 to TRBJ2-1; 14 bases are shared with TRBD2. The J segment lost 7 bases and the V segment lost 1 base, leaving 1 base of the junction unmatched. CDR3 length equals 15 residues. Looked up from germline, CDR1 is SGHRS and CDR2 is YFSETQ. The CDR3 DNA follows: TGCGCCAGCAGCTTGCGGACTAGCGGGAGGAATGAGCAGTTCTTC. This gives the protein CASSLRTSGRNEQFF.

This clonotype turned up a few times. The V call is TRBV12-3 or TRBV12-4, the J call TRBJ2-3, with 9 bases matching TRBD1. The CDR3 has 15 residues. The J segment lost 5 bases and the V segment lost 9 bases, leaving 12 bases of the junction unmatched. CDR3 bases: TGTGCCAGTGCAATCCGGGACAGGGTAAAAGATACGCAGTATTTT. It is translated as CASAIRDRVKDTQYF.

The V call is TRBV20-1, the J call TRBJ2-5; no clear D. Germline V CDR1 and CDR2: DFQATT, SNEGSKA (reference sequence). This CDR3 has 13 amino acids. V was shortened by 5 bases and J by 0 bases, with 10 bases between the two germline ends. The CDR3 DNA sequence: TGCAGTGCTCTTGGCGCCGACCAAGAGACCCAGTACTTC. This gives the protein CSALGADQETQYF.